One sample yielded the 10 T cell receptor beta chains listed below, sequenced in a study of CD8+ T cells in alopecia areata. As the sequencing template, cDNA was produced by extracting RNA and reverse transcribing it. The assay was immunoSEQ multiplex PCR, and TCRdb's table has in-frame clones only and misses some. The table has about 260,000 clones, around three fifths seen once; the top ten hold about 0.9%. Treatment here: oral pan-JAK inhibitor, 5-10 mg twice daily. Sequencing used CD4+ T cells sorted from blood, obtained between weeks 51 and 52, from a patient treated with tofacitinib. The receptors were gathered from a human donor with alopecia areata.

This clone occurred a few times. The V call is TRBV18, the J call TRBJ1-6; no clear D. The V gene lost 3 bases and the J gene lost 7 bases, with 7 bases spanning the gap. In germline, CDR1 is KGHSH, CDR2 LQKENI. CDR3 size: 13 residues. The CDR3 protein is CASSPSGNSPLHF. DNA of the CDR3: TGTGCCAGCTCACCGTCGGGCAATTCACCCCTCCACTTT.

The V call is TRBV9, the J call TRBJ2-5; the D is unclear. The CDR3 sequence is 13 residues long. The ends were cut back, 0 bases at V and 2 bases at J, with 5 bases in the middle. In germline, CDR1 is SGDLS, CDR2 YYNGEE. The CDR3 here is CASSVVGQETQYF. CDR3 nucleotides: TGTGCCAGCAGCGTAGTGGGACAAGAGACCCAGTACTTC.

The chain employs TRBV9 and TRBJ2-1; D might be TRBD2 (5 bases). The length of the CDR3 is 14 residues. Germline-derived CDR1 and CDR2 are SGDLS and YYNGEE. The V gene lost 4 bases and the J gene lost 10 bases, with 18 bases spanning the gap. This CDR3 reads CASSRGSIAWEQFF. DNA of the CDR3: TGTGCCAGCAGCCGTGGGAGTATAGCTTGGGAGCAGTTCTTC.

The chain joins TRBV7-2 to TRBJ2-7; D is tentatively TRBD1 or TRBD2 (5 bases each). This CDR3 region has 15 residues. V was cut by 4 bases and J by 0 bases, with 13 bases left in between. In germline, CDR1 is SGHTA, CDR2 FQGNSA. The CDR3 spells CASSSSGRSSYEQYF. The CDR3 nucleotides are TGTGCCAGCAGCTCTTCGGGACGGAGCTCCTACGAGCAGTACTTC.

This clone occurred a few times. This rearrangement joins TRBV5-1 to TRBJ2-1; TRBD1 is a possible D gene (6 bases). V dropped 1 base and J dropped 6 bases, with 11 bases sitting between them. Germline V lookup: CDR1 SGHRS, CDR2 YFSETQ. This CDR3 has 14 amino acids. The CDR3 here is CASSLFLGANEQFF. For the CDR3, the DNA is TGCGCCAGCAGCTTGTTCTTGGGGGCCAATGAGCAGTTCTTC.

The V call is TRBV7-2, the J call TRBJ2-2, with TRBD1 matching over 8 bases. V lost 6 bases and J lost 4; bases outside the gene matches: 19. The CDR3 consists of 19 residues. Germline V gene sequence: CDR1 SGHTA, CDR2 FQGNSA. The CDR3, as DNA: TGTGCCAGCAGACGGCGGTCGAGACAGGGGATTGTAAGCACCGGGGAGCTGTTTTTT. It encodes CASRRRSRQGIVSTGELFF.

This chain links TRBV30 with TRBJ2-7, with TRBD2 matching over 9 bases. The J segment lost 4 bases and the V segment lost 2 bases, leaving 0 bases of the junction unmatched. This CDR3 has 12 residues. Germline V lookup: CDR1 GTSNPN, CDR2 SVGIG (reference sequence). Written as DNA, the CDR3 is TGTGCCTGGAGTAGCGGGGGGTACGAGCAGTACTTC. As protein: CAWSSGGYEQYF.

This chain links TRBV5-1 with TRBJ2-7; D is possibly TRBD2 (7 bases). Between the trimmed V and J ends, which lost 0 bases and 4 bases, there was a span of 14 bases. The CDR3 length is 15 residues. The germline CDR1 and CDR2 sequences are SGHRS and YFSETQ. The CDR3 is CASSLEPQGGYEQYF. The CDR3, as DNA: TGCGCCAGCAGCTTGGAACCACAGGGAGGGTACGAGCAGTACTTC.

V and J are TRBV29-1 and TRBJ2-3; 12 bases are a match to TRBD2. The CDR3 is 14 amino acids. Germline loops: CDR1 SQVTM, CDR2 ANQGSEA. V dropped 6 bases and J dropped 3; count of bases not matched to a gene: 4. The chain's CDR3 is CSVTLAGGTDTQYF. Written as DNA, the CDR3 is TGCAGCGTGACCCTAGCGGGGGGGACAGATACGCAGTATTTT.

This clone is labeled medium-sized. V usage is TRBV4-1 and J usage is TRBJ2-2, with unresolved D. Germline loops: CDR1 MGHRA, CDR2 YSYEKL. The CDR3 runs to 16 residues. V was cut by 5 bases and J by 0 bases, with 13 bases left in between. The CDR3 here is CASSDWGKPNTGELFF. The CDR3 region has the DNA TGCGCCAGCAGCGATTGGGGTAAACCGAACACCGGGGAGCTGTTTTTT.